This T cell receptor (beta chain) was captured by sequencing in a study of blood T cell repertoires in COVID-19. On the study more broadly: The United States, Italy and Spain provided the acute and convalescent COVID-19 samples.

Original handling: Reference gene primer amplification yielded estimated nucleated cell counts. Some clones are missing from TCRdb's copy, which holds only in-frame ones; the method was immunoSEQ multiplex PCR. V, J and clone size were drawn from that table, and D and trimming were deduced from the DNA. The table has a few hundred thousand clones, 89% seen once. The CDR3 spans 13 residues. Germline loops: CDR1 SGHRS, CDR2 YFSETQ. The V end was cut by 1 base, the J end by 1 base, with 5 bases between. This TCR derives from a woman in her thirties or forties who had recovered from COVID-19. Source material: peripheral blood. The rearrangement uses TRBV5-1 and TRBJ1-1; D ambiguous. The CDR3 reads CASSLQENTEAFF. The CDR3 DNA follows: TGCGCCAGCAGCTTGCAGGAGAACACTGAAGCTTTCTTT.